The clone carrying this T cell receptor beta chain was seen just once. The antigen is not known. The data were taken from a study of T cell responses to AZD1222 COVID-19 vaccine. Findings and caveats of the study: Breadth and depth of Spike-specific TCRs rose after two AZD1222 doses.

The protocol was immunoSEQ multiplex PCR, while the TCRdb copy is restricted to in-frame clones and leaves out a portion. The table has around 140,000 clones, more than 85% seen once. This clonotype was sampled from an adult who received the AZD1222 COVID-19 vaccine. The sequencing used peripheral blood, collected 28 days after the second AZD1222 dose.

The chain's CDR3 is CASSLGRGRSPGTDTQYF. The CDR3 DNA reads TGTGCCAGCAGTTTAGGGAGGGGCCGTTCGCCCGGCACAGATACGCAGTATTTT. The rearrangement links TRBV28 to TRBJ2-3; 7 bases line up with TRBD2. This CDR3 spans 18 amino acids. The junction had 12 bases not matched to a gene; V was cut back by 2 bases and J by 1 base. CDR1 MDHEN and CDR2 SYDVKM come from the germline V gene.